The 11 T cell receptor beta chains presented below share a single source sample, sequenced in a study of T cells expressing NK-cell markers. With the 5' RACE reads reprocessed, TCRdb shows one record per CDR3 protein and no DNA. Recorded for this sample: fewer than 300,000 distinct CDR3 sequences. Sequencing input: blood T cells: a sorted CD56 or NKG2C T cell subset, CD4+ or CD8+ T cells, or bulk PBMC T cells (not recorded which). Receptors originate from a woman aged 18-70 years in good health.

J is TRBJ2-7 and V is TRBV20-1; no DNA is available, so the TRBD2 call from TCRdb remains unchecked. CDR3 length: 14 amino acids. CDR1 DFQATT and CDR2 SNEGSKA come from the germline V gene (reference sequence). CDR3 amino acids: CSANVRLARNEQYF.

The chain combines TRBV18 with TRBJ2-7; TCRdb's D call of TRBD1 is untestable without DNA. Germline CDR1 KGHSH, CDR2 LQKENI. The CDR3 has 17 residues. The CDR3 sequence is CASSPAPPGQNTYEQYF.

This chain links TRBV7-2 with TRBJ1-6; with no DNA, the TCRdb D assignment of TRBD1 cannot be verified. This CDR3 region has 11 residues. CDR1 SGHTA and CDR2 FQGNSA come from the germline V gene. CDR3 in amino acids: CASSTDRALHF.

The rearrangement uses TRBV20-1 and TRBJ2-1. Germline CDR1 DFQATT, CDR2 SNEGSKA (reference sequence). This CDR3 is built from 11 residues. CDR3 in amino acids: CSASPDNEQFF.

The chain links TRBV12-3 or TRBV12-4 to TRBJ2-7; as DNA is missing, the TRBD2 call by TCRdb cannot be tested. The CDR3 spans 12 residues. CDR3 protein: CASSPSPGQQYF.

The CDR3 loop reads CASSSRQGWFTEAFF. The chain employs TRBV6-5 and TRBJ1-1; TCRdb indicates TRBD1, and absent DNA this call remains unverified. This CDR3 spans 15 amino acids. Germline lookup yields CDR1 MNHEY and CDR2 SVGAGI.

This chain connects TRBV27 to TRBJ2-7; TCRdb calls TRBD2, which cannot be checked without DNA. The CDR3 is 15 amino acids. Germline V gene data show CDR1 as MNHEY and CDR2 as SMNVEV (reference sequence). The chain's CDR3 is CASSWGTSGLYEQYF.

This chain joins TRBV11-2 and TRBJ2-5. Germline CDR1 is SGHAT and CDR2 is FQNNGV. This CDR3 region has 15 residues. The CDR3 is CASSLVMGYQETQYF.

The chain carries TRBV4-3 and TRBJ2-1. The germline CDR1 and CDR2 sequences are LGHNA and YSLEER. This CDR3 comprises 15 residues. Here the CDR3 reads CASSQVESGRNEQFF.

The genes are TRBV30 and TRBJ2-1. CDR3 length equals 14 residues. Looked up from germline, CDR1 is GTSNPN and CDR2 is SVGIG (reference sequence). The CDR3 sequence is CAWRWGSSYNEQFF.

This chain uses TRBV20-1 with TRBJ1-1; with no DNA, the TCRdb D assignment of TRBD1 cannot be verified. CDR3 length: 15 amino acids. The V gene's germline CDR1 is DFQATT and CDR2 SNEGSKA (reference sequence). This CDR3 is CSVFPPTAMNTEAFF.